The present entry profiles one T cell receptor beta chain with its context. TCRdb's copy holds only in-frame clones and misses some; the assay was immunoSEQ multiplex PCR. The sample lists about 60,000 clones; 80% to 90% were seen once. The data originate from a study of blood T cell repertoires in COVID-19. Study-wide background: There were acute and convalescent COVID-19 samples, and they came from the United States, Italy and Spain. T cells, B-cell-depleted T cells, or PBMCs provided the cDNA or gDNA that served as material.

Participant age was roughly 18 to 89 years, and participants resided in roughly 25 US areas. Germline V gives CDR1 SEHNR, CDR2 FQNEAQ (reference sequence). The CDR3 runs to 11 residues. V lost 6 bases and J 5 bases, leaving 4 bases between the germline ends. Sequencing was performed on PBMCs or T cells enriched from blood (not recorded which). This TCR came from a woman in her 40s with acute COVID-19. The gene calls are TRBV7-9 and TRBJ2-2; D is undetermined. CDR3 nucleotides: TGTGCCAGCAGTCTTACCGGGGAGCTGTTTTTT. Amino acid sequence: CASSLTGELFF.